This T cell receptor beta chain was profiled in a study of blood T cell repertoires in COVID-19. Study-level background: Spain, Italy and the United States supplied samples that represented acute and convalescent COVID-19. T cells, B-cell-depleted T cells, or PBMCs provided the cDNA or gDNA that served as material.

The protocol was immunoSEQ multiplex PCR, while the TCRdb copy is restricted to in-frame clones and leaves out a portion. The profile covers around 100,000 clones, with about 85% appearing a single time and about 1.7% taken by the ten largest. This sequence originates from an older woman with active or convalescent COVID-19. The sequenced sample consisted of peripheral blood.

The CDR3 DNA follows: TGTGCCAGCAGCTTAGCGCTGGGAGACAATGAGCAGTTCTTC. Translating it yields CASSLALGDNEQFF. The V gene is TRBV7-8, the J gene TRBJ2-1, with a tentative D call TRBD2 (5 bases). The V gene's germline CDR1 is SGHVS and CDR2 FQNEAQ. The CDR3 spans 14 residues. The V end was cut by 0 bases, the J end by 5 bases, with 8 bases between.